This T cell receptor beta chain was retrieved from a study of blood T cells in healthy people across ages. There are 16 residues in the CDR3. V lost 0 bases, J lost 6 bases, and 12 bases stayed unmatched. From germline, CDR1 is SQVTM and CDR2 ANQGSEA. Each donor had approximately 10 milliliters of peripheral blood drawn. Every sample gave at least 5 micrograms of total RNA when it was extracted. Overall study results and limits: Whereas aged donors had fewer naive CD4+ cells, long-lived donors had more of them and higher diversity.

A second about 7 to 12 cycle PCR used barcoded and J-beta primers. Sequencing of every sample gave 2.5 million or more CDR3-containing paired-end reads. TCRdb itself ran the 5' RACE reads through MiXCR, one entry per CDR3 protein. The data hold about 1.1 million distinct CDR3 sequences, with 30% to 40% observed a single time. This clonotype was found many times. Its antigen is as yet unknown. The chain uses TRBV29-1 and TRBJ2-3; 7 bases match TRBD2. The TCR was taken from a man aged 18 to 35 in good health. The sequenced sample consisted of blood. The CDR3 loop reads CSVEDPSSGGGDTQYF. The CDR3 DNA is TGCAGCGTTGAAGATCCTTCTAGCGGTGGCGGGGATACGCAGTATTTT.